The table lists the clone carrying this T cell receptor (beta chain) with a count of one. The target antigen is unknown. This CDR3 spans 13 amino acids. The V end lost 5 bases, the J end lost 2 bases, and 8 bases lay between the germline ends. Germline CDR1 and CDR2: LNHDA and SQIVND (reference sequence). 13 Jbeta primers and 60 Vbeta primers were used for the PCR. The repertoire was sequenced with immunoSEQ multiplex PCR; TCRdb's copy has only in-frame clones and lacks some. The repertoire holds 120,000 to 150,000 clones, with around two thirds as singletons. The source of the sample is a study of cytomegalovirus exposure and HLA in healthy donors. Study findings and constraints: An analysis that was carried out later associated 16,000 or so TCR beta sequences with HLA alleles at 0.05 false discovery rate.

The gene calls are TRBV19 and TRBJ2-3; the D gene is possibly TRBD1 (6 bases). This sequence was found in a woman aged 18-35 years in good health and CMV-seronegative. What was sequenced was PBMCs. The CDR3 DNA sequence: TGTGCCAGTAGTCGACAGGTCACAGATACGCAGTATTTT. Its protein product is CASSRQVTDTQYF.